The present entry profiles one TCR beta chain with its context. Antigen unknown. Looked up from germline, CDR1 is KGHSH and CDR2 is LQKENI. V dropped 1 base and J dropped 1; count of bases not matched to a gene: 1. This CDR3 has 15 amino acids. The entry originates in a study of cytomegalovirus exposure and HLA in healthy donors. Researchers ran the PCR with 60 Vbeta and 13 Jbeta primers. The data were produced by immunoSEQ multiplex PCR, yet TCRdb's version contains in-frame clones alone and is incomplete. This table has about 170,000 clones, roughly 79% appearing once. Overall study findings and caveats: There were several of the most significant clusters that appeared linked to common viral pathogens in a later analysis. The likely explanation for a cluster of highly shared sequence variants was sequencing artifact.

Sequenced input: PBMCs. This chain joins TRBV18 and TRBJ1-3; TRBD1 agrees at 7 bases. The origin of this receptor is a woman in her 30s in good health and CMV-seropositive. The CDR3, as DNA: TGTGCCAGCTCACCACAGGGGGCATCTGGAAACACCATATATTTT. Its translation is CASSPQGASGNTIYF. Supplemented by reference TRBV18 and TRBJ1-3, the full variable domain reads NAGVMQNPRHLVRRRGQEARLRCSPMKGHSHVYWYRQLPEEGLKFMVYLQKENIIDESGMPKERFSAEFPKEGPSILRIQQVVRGDSAAYFCASSPQGASGNTIYFGEGSWLTVV.